This T cell receptor (beta chain) was sequenced during a study of cytomegalovirus exposure and HLA in healthy donors. Study-level background: The same platform used for the roughly 610 first-cohort repertoires was also used for the 120 validation repertoires, as a later analysis reported. Study-wide results and caveats: The tendency of first-cohort TCR clusters to co-occur in the 120 validation repertoires was the finding of a later analysis. According to reports, the classifier identified cytomegalovirus status with high specificity and sensitivity.

Here immunoSEQ multiplex PCR was the method, and the copy in TCRdb shows in-frame clones only, minus some. This sample has 250,000 to 400,000 clones, with roughly 90% found just once. The donors were part of the roughly 120-subject validation cohort, which stood apart from the roughly 680-subject first cohort. The CDR3 totals 13 residues. Germline V gene sequence: CDR1 SGHRS, CDR2 YFSETQ. Trimming shortened V by 3 bases and J by 1 base, and 8 bases separated the two germline ends. Remarks on this clone: Its cognate antigen is unknown.

The chain recombines TRBV5-1 with TRBJ2-7, with D tentatively TRBD1 (6 bases). Sequenced material: PBMCs. This receptor was obtained from a man aged 30-40 years in good health and CMV-seronegative. DNA for the CDR3: TGCGCCAGCAGCTCCGGACAGTCCTACGAGCAGTACTTC. Translating gives CASSSGQSYEQYF.